This entry concerns a single T cell receptor beta chain. The antigen is unknown. The data stem from a study of blood T cells in healthy people across ages. Broader study findings: PBMCs left unsorted prevented a conclusive naive versus antigen-experienced comparison. A roughly linear fall in TCR beta diversity per million T cells was seen with increasing age.

There are 16 residues in the CDR3. The ends lost 0 bases at V and 5 bases at J; junction bases unmatched: 4. Germline assignment: CDR1 SGHVS and CDR2 FNYEAQ. A second PCR of 7 to 11 cycles used a sample-barcoded 5' primer and a J-beta primer mix. In TCRdb, the 5' RACE reads were re-called with MiXCR into one record per CDR3 protein. This table holds 1.5 million to 2 million distinct CDR3 sequences, more than 35% found once. The TCR was taken from a human donor in good health. Input material: blood. This rearrangement joins TRBV7-6 to TRBJ2-5; 12 bases match TRBD1. CDR3 amino acids: CASSLAGQGAYETQYF. In DNA, the CDR3 is TGTGCCAGCAGCTTAGCGGGACAGGGGGCTTATGAGACCCAGTACTTC.